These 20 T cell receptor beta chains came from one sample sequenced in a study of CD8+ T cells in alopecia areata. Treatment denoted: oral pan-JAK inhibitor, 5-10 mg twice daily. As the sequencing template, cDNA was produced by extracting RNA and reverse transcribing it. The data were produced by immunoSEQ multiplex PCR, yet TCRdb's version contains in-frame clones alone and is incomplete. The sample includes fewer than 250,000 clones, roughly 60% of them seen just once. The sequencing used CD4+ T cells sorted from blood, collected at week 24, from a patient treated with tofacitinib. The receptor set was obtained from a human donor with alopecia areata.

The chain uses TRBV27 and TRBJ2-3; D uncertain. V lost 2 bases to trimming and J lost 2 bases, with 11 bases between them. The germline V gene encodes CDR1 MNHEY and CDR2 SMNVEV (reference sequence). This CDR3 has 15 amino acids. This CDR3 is CASSLETSATDTQYF. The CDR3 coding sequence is TGTGCCAGCAGTTTAGAGACTTCAGCCACAGATACGCAGTATTTT.

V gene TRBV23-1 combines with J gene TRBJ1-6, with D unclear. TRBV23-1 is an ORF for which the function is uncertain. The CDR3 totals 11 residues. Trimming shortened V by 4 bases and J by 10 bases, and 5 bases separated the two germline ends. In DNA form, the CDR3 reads TGCGCCAGCAGTCTGGTATCACCCCTCCACTTT. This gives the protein CASSLVSPLHF.

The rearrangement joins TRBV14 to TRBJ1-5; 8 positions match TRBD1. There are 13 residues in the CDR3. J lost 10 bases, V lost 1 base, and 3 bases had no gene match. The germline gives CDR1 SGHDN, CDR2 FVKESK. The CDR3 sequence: CASSQVQGAPQHF. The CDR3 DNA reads TGTGCCAGCAGCCAAGTTCAGGGGGCACCCCAGCATTTT.

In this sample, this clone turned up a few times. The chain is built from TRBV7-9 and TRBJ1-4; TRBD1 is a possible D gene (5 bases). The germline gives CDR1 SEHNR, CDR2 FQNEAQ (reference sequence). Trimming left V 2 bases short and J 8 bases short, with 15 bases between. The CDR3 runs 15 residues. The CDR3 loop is CASSLRSGDYEKLFF. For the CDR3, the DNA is TGTGCCAGCAGCTTAAGGTCCGGGGACTACGAAAAACTGTTTTTT.

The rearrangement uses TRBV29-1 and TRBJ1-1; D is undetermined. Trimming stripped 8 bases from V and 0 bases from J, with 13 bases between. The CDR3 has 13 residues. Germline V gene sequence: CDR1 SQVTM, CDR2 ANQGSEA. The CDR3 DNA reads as TGCAGCACACTAGGCGATTTGAACACTGAAGCTTTCTTT. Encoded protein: CSTLGDLNTEAFF.

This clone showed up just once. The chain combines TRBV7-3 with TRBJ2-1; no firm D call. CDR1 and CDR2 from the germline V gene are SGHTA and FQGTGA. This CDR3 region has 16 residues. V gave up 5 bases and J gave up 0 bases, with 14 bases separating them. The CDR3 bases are TGTGCCAGCAGCCCCGGCCCTTACAGCTCCTACAATGAGCAGTTCTTC. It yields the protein CASSPGPYSSYNEQFF.

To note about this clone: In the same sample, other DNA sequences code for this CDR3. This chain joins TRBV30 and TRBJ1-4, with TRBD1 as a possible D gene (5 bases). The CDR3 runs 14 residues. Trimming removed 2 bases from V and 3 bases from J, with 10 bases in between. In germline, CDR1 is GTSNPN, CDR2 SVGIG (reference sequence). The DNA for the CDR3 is TGTGCCTGGAGTACTTCCAGGGCTAATGAAAAACTGTTTTTT. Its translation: CAWSTSRANEKLFF.

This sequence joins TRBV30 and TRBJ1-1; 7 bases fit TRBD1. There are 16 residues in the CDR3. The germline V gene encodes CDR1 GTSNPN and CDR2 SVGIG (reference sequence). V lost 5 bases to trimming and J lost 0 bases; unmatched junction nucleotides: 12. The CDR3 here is CAWQGQRGIMNTEAFF. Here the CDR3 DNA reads TGTGCCTGGCAGGGACAGCGAGGAATCATGAACACTGAAGCTTTCTTT.

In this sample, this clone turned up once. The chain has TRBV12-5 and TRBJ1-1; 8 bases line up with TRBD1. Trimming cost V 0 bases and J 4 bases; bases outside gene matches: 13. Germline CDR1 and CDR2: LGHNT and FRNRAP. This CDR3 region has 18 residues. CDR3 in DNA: TGTGCTAGTGGTTTGGTTGGGTTCCTCGGACAGGGAGGCACTGAAGCTTTCTTT. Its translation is CASGLVGFLGQGGTEAFF.

CDR3 in DNA: TGTGCCAGCAGATTTCAGTGGGGCTACACCTTC. Translating gives CASRFQWGYTF. This sequence joins TRBV28 and TRBJ1-2; unclear D gene. The CDR3 runs 11 residues. Deletions cut 6 bases from V and 8 bases from J, with 10 bases between. The germline CDR1 and CDR2 sequences are MDHEN and SYDVKM.

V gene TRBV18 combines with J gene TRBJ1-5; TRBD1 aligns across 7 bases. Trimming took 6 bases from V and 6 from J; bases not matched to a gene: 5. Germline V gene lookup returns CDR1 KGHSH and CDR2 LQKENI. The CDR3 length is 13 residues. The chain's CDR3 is CASSTGVVQPQHF. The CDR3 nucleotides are TGTGCCAGCTCTACAGGGGTGGTTCAGCCCCAGCATTTT. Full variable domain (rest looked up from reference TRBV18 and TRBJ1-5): NAGVMQNPRHLVRRRGQEARLRCSPMKGHSHVYWYRQLPEEGLKFMVYLQKENIIDESGMPKERFSAEFPKEGPSILRIQQVVRGDSAAYFCASSTGVVQPQHFGDGTRLSIL.

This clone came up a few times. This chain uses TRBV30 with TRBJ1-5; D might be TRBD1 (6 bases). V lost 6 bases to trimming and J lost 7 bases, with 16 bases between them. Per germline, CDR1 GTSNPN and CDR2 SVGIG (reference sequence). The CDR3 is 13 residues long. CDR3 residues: CACRPQGRQPQHF. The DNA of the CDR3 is TGTGCCTGCCGCCCTCAGGGGAGACAGCCCCAGCATTTT.

The CDR3 bases are TGTGCCAGCAGCCCACGGGAGCGCATAACCTACGAGCAGTACTTC. It encodes CASSPRERITYEQYF. The chain carries TRBV13 and TRBJ2-7; the D gene is possibly TRBD2 (6 bases). This CDR3 contains 15 residues. Germline CDR1 reads PRHDT; CDR2 reads FYEKMQ (reference sequence). V dropped 5 bases and J dropped 2 bases, with 16 bases sitting between them.

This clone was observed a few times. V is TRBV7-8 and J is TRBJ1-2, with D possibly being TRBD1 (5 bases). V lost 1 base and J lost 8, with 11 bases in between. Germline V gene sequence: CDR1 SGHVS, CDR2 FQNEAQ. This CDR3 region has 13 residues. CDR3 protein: CASSLVQGTGYTF. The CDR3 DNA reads TGTGCCAGCAGCTTAGTTCAGGGAACAGGCTACACCTTC. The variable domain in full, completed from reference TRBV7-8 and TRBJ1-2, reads GAGVSQSPRYKVAKRGQDVALRCDPISGHVSLFWYQQALGQGPEFLTYFQNEAQLDKSGLPSDRFFAERPEGSVSTLKIQRTQQEDSAVYLCASSLVQGTGYTFGSGTRLTVV.

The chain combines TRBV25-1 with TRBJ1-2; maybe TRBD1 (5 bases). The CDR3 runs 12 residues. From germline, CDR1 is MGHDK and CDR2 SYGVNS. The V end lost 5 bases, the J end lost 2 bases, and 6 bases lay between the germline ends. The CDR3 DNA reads TGTGCCAGCAGTAGGGGAAACTATGGCTACACCTTC. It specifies CASSRGNYGYTF.

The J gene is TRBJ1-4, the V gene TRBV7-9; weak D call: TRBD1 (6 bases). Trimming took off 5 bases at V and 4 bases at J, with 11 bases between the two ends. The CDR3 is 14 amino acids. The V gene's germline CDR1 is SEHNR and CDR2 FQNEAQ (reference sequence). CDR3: CASSVTGLNEKLFF. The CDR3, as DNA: TGTGCCAGCAGCGTCACAGGGCTTAATGAAAAACTGTTTTTT. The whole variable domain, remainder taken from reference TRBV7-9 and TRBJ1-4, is DTGVSQNPRHKITKRGQNVTFRCDPISEHNRLYWYRQTLGQGPEFLTYFQNEAQLEKSRLLSDRFSAERPKGSFSTLEIQRTEQGDSAMYLCASSVTGLNEKLFFGSGTQLSVL.

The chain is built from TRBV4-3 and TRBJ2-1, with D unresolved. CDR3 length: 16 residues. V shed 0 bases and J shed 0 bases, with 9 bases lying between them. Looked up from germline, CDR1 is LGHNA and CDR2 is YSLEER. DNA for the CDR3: TGCGCCAGCAGCCAAGATGGCGGATACTCCTACAATGAGCAGTTCTTC. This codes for CASSQDGGYSYNEQFF.

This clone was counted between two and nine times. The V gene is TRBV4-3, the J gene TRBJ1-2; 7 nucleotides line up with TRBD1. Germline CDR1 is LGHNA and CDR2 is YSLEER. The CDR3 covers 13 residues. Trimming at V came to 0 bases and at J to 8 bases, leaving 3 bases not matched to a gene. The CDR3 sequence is CASSQDTGVGYTF. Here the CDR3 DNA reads TGCGCCAGCAGCCAAGATACAGGGGTCGGCTACACCTTC.

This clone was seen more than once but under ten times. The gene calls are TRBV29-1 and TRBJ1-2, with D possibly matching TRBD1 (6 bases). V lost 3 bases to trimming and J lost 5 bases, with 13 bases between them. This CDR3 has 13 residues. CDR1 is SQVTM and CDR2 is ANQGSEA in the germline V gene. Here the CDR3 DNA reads TGCAGCGTTGAGGGTACAGGGACTTATGGCTACACCTTC. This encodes CSVEGTGTYGYTF.

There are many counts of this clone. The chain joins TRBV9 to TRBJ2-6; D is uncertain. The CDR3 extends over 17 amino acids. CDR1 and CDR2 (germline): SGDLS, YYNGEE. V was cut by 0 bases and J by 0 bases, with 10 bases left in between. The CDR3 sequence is CASSVAGGSSGANVLTF. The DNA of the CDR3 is TGTGCCAGCAGCGTAGCGGGCGGCAGCTCTGGGGCCAACGTCCTGACTTTC.